The rows below give T cell receptor beta chains drawn from one sample of a study of CD8 T cells in ankylosing spondylitis. MiXCR was run by TCRdb on the 5' RACE reads, yielding one entry per CDR3 protein. Of around 150,000 distinct CDR3 sequences in the sample, around 17% were seen once. Sequenced material: blood, either unsorted or a sorted T cell fraction (not recorded which). The receptor set was obtained from a male donor with ankylosing spondylitis or in good health (not recorded which). The conserved cysteine and the conserved F or W are not part of the CDR3 here. The order of the fields is clone size, V gene, CDR3 protein. Some rows mark clone size as missing; the rest say once, few, many or name a class of expanded clone.

size: .; V: TRBV6-5; CDR3: ASSTQGPDTQY
size: .; V: TRBV29-1; CDR3: SVGDSGLSYNEQF
size: many; V: TRBV28; CDR3: ASSSSGTSGRNNEQF
size: .; V: TRBV20-1; CDR3: SLTAGLAGGTSEQY
size: many; V: TRBV28; CDR3: ASSLQVYGYT
size: .; V: TRBV19; CDR3: ASSTGQGAAF
size: many; V: TRBV28; CDR3: ASSLWGLRREDRTQY
size: .; V: TRBV20-1; CDR3: SAGQGAFDYGYT
size: many; V: TRBV20-1; CDR3: SAREHRTRGNEQF
size: few; V: TRBV5-1; CDR3: ASRSDRPRYNEQF
size: .; V: TRBV12-3/TRBV12-4; CDR3: ASSLGTSGSRASTDTQY
size: many; V: TRBV5-1; CDR3: ASSFNTGRTNEKLF
size: .; V: TRBV5-4; CDR3: ASSLELLNADTQY
size: many; V: TRBV5-1; CDR3: ASSLTGSEDTQY
size: many; V: TRBV4-1; CDR3: ASSLLGGQGRETQY
size: few; V: TRBV19; CDR3: ASSIQQGPGELF
size: few; V: TRBV20-1; CDR3: SARTGQLLSNQPQH
size: few; V: TRBV30; CDR3: AWSNPGRHSGANVLT
size: .; V: TRBV14; CDR3: ASRGITYEQY
size: .; V: TRBV7-8; CDR3: ASSPTLAASYEQY
size: few; V: TRBV30; CDR3: AWRQTAVTEAF
size: .; V: TRBV20-1; CDR3: SGEGVDTQY